The 22 T cell receptor beta chains reported below all come from one sample, sequenced in a study of T cell changes during pregnancy in multiple sclerosis. Generated by immunoSEQ multiplex PCR, the TCRdb table keeps only in-frame clones and is missing some. Here the sample spans more than 55,000 clones, 90% to 95% being singletons. The input for sequencing was peripheral blood, taken in the third trimester of pregnancy. The receptors come from a female donor with multiple sclerosis, enrolled in a pregnancy study.

This clone was seen once. V and J are TRBV5-1 and TRBJ2-2; possibly TRBD1 for D (6 bases). The CDR3 runs to 16 residues. The ends were cut back, 3 bases at V and 0 bases at J, with 12 bases in the middle. Germline-derived CDR1 and CDR2 are SGHRS and YFSETQ. The CDR3 DNA reads TGCGCCAGCAGCTCCCACGGGACACCGAACACCGGGGAGCTGTTTTTT. Encoded protein: CASSSHGTPNTGELFF.

The rearrangement joins TRBV7-8 to TRBJ2-3; tentatively, D is TRBD2 (6 bases). The CDR3 has 13 amino acids. V was trimmed by 10 bases and J by 2 bases, leaving 13 bases between them. Germline-derived CDR1 and CDR2 are SGHVS and FQNEAQ. The CDR3 coding sequence is TGTGCCACGGCGGGGCAGCCCACAGATACGCAGTATTTT. Translating it yields CATAGQPTDTQYF. Supplemented by reference TRBV7-8 and TRBJ2-3, the full variable domain reads GAGVSQSPRYKVAKRGQDVALRCDPISGHVSLFWYQQALGQGPEFLTYFQNEAQLDKSGLPSDRFFAERPEGSVSTLKIQRTQQEDSAVYLCATAGQPTDTQYFGPGTRLTVL.

In its sample, this clone was seen a few times. J is TRBJ2-1 and V is TRBV9, with TRBD2 identical over 7 bases. V lost 0 bases to trimming and J lost 7 bases; unmatched junction nucleotides: 7. The CDR3 is 15 amino acids. CDR1 and CDR2 from the germline V gene are SGDLS and YYNGEE. CDR3 DNA sequence: TGTGCCAGCAGCGTAGACCCCGGGACTAATAATGAGCAGTTCTTC. It codes for CASSVDPGTNNEQFF. The full variable domain, with the rest looked up from reference TRBV9 and TRBJ2-1, is DSGVTQTPKHLITATGQRVTLRCSPRSGDLSVYWYQQSLDQGLQFLIQYYNGEERAKGNILERFSAQQFPDLHSELNLSSLELGDSALYFCASSVDPGTNNEQFFGPGTRLTVL.

This chain uses TRBV28 with TRBJ2-7, with 7 bases lining up with TRBD2. Trimming took 2 bases from V and 4 from J; bases not matched to a gene: 14. The CDR3 is 17 residues long. Germline V gene lookup returns CDR1 MDHEN and CDR2 SYDVKM. CDR3 residues: CASSLPVMFSGSYEQYF. In nucleotides, the CDR3 is TGTGCCAGCAGTTTACCCGTAATGTTTAGCGGGTCTTACGAGCAGTACTTC. The whole variable domain, filled in from reference TRBV28 and TRBJ2-7, reads DVKVTQSSRYLVKRTGEKVFLECVQDMDHENMFWYRQDPGLGLRLIYFSYDVKMKEKGDIPEGYSVSREKKERFSLILESASTNQTSMYLCASSLPVMFSGSYEQYFGPGTRLTVT.

As DNA, the CDR3 is TGTGCCAGCAGGGGACTAGCGGGATCCACCGGGGAGCTGTTTTTT. Protein sequence: CASRGLAGSTGELFF. The rearrangement links TRBV27 to TRBJ2-2, with TRBD2 matching 13 bases. The ends lost 6 bases at V and 4 bases at J; junction bases unmatched: 2. The CDR3 has 15 residues. CDR1 and CDR2 from the germline V gene are MNHEY and SMNVEV (reference sequence).

The chain uses TRBV4-2 and TRBJ1-1, with 8 bases aligning to TRBD1. Germline lookup yields CDR1 LGHNA and CDR2 YNFKEQ. The CDR3 runs to 15 residues. J lost 5 bases, V lost 0 bases, and 5 bases had no gene match. CDR3 amino acids: CASSQDGRGLTEAFF. The CDR3 nucleotides read TGTGCCAGCAGCCAAGACGGCAGGGGGCTAACTGAAGCTTTCTTT.

The chain combines TRBV7-6 with TRBJ1-1; D unresolved. V lost 7 bases, J lost 4 bases, and 7 bases lay in between. This CDR3 is built from 11 residues. CDR1 is SGHVS, CDR2 FNYEAQ, per germline. CDR3: CASTTSTEAFF. The CDR3 DNA follows: TGTGCCAGCACCACTAGCACTGAAGCTTTCTTT.

V usage is TRBV7-2 and J usage is TRBJ1-1; D is unresolved. Germline-derived CDR1 and CDR2 are SGHTA and FQGNSA. With 5 bases removed from V and 3 bases from J, the gap between germline ends came to 13 bases. CDR3 length equals 14 residues. This chain's CDR3 is CASSRIARDTEAFF. The CDR3 DNA reads as TGTGCCAGCAGCCGGATCGCGAGGGACACTGAAGCTTTCTTT.

The J gene is TRBJ2-7, the V gene TRBV29-1, with D tentatively TRBD2 (6 bases). V shed 4 bases and J shed 3 bases, with 16 bases lying between them. In germline, CDR1 is SQVTM, CDR2 ANQGSEA. The CDR3 totals 14 residues. The CDR3, as DNA: TGCAGCGTTGGTTTGGAGGGACGAGACTACGAGCAGTACTTC. Translation gives CSVGLEGRDYEQYF.

This chain links TRBV7-2 with TRBJ1-2; D perhaps matches TRBD1 (5 bases). The germline gives CDR1 SGHTA, CDR2 FQGNSA. The V end lost 2 bases, the J end lost 6 bases, and 10 bases lay between the germline ends. The CDR3 sequence is 13 residues long. CDR3 in amino acids: CASSLSREDGYTF. The CDR3 region has the DNA TGTGCCAGCAGCTTATCCAGGGAGGATGGCTACACCTTC.

The chain recombines TRBV28 with TRBJ1-1; no clear D. V was shortened by 4 bases and J by 5 bases, with 8 bases between the two germline ends. The CDR3 is 12 amino acids. Germline CDR1 MDHEN, CDR2 SYDVKM. CDR3: CASSSGGTEAFF. The DNA for the CDR3 is TGTGCCAGCAGTTCGGGAGGGACTGAAGCTTTCTTT.

The rearrangement links TRBV11-2 to TRBJ2-1; 7 nucleotides align to TRBD1. The V gene's germline CDR1 is SGHAT and CDR2 FQNNGV. The V segment lost 3 bases and the J segment 4 bases; nucleotides outside the gene matches: 6. The CDR3 totals 15 residues. Written as DNA, the CDR3 is TGTGCCAGCAGCTTGAACTCAGGGGGATACAATGAGCAGTTCTTC. As protein: CASSLNSGGYNEQFF.

The chain joins TRBV9 to TRBJ1-4; no firm D call. Germline V gives CDR1 SGDLS, CDR2 YYNGEE. V lost 3 bases, J lost 8 bases, and 11 bases lay in between. This CDR3 spans 13 amino acids. The CDR3 spells CASSGGSGEKLFF. CDR3 bases: TGTGCCAGCAGCGGAGGTTCTGGGGAAAAACTGTTTTTT.

The genes are TRBV29-1 and TRBJ2-7; D perhaps matches TRBD1 (7 bases). Germline assignment: CDR1 SQVTM and CDR2 ANQGSEA. The CDR3 has 12 residues. V was clipped by 7 bases and J by 2 bases, with 12 bases between them. Written as DNA, the CDR3 is TGCAGCGGGGGGGACAGACCCTACGAGCAGTACTTC. This codes for CSGGDRPYEQYF.

V and J are TRBV7-2 and TRBJ2-3; no firm D call. Trimming removed 5 bases at V and 0 bases at J, with 9 bases between. The CDR3 spans 14 residues. Germline CDR1 reads SGHTA; CDR2 reads FQGNSA. The CDR3 bases are TGTGCCAGCAGCCCTACGACTAGCACAGATACGCAGTATTTT. As protein: CASSPTTSTDTQYF.

The chain couples TRBV30 to TRBJ2-1, with 9 nucleotides matching TRBD2. The ends lost 2 bases at V and 4 bases at J; junction bases unmatched: 3. The CDR3 sequence is 14 residues long. The germline V gene has CDR1 GTSNPN and CDR2 SVGIG (reference sequence). CDR3 nucleotides: TGTGCCTGGAGTACTAGCGGGCTATACAATGAGCAGTTCTTC. Translating it yields CAWSTSGLYNEQFF.

This clone was found once. The chain recombines TRBV2 with TRBJ1-5; D is possibly TRBD1 (5 bases). The CDR3 totals 13 residues. Trimming pared 3 bases from V and 7 bases from J, leaving 10 bases between. From germline, CDR1 is SNHLY and CDR2 FYNNEI. The CDR3 sequence: CASSDRWGQPQHF. In DNA form, the CDR3 reads TGTGCCAGCAGTGATAGGTGGGGCCAGCCCCAGCATTTT.

This chain joins TRBV5-5 and TRBJ1-1; 7 bases match TRBD1. CDR3 size: 14 residues. Per germline, CDR1 SGHKS and CDR2 YYEKEE (reference sequence). V lost 4 bases to trimming and J lost 8 bases; unmatched junction nucleotides: 11. The CDR3 loop is CASSLTGNRAEAFF. For the CDR3, the DNA is TGTGCCAGCAGCCTGACAGGGAATAGGGCCGAAGCTTTCTTT. The variable domain in full, with the rest retrieved from reference TRBV5-5 and TRBJ1-1, is DAGVTQSPTHLIKTRGQQVTLRCSPISGHKSVSWYQQVLGQGPQFIFQYYEKEERGRGNFPDRFSARQFPNYSSELNVNALLLGDSALYLCASSLTGNRAEAFFGQGTRLTVV.

The chain is built from TRBV2 and TRBJ1-4; the match to TRBD1 covers 9 bases. The V gene's germline CDR1 is SNHLY and CDR2 FYNNEI. CDR3 length: 15 amino acids. The ends lost 3 bases at V and 5 bases at J; junction bases unmatched: 4. As DNA, the CDR3 is TGTGCCAGCAGTGAGCATGGGACAGGGAATGAAAAACTGTTTTTT. Residues: CASSEHGTGNEKLFF.

The chain couples TRBV7-9 to TRBJ1-1; 7 nucleotides agree with TRBD1. This CDR3 comprises 14 residues. From germline, CDR1 is SEHNR and CDR2 FQNEAQ (reference sequence). Unmatched junction bases numbered 2, after V lost 3 bases and J lost 1 base. The chain's CDR3 is CASSFGQANTEAFF. CDR3 bases: TGTGCCAGCAGCTTCGGACAGGCGAACACTGAAGCTTTCTTT.

V is TRBV5-1 and J is TRBJ1-6; TRBD1 aligns across 10 bases. The CDR3 is made up of 14 amino acids. V dropped 3 bases and J dropped 10; count of bases not matched to a gene: 4. Germline CDR1 and CDR2: SGHRS and YFSETQ. The CDR3 DNA reads as TGCGCCAGCAGCTCGACAGGGGGCTACTCACCCCTCCACTTT. Its translation is CASSSTGGYSPLHF.

V usage is TRBV5-4 and J usage is TRBJ1-1; D unresolved. Trimming took 4 bases from V and 5 from J, leaving 18 bases between them. The germline gives CDR1 SGHNT, CDR2 YYREEE (reference sequence). The CDR3 covers 15 residues. The CDR3 reads CASSPRNKGRTEAFF. In nucleotides, the CDR3 is TGTGCCAGCAGCCCCAGGAATAAAGGTAGGACTGAAGCTTTCTTT.